Presented here are 18 T cell receptor beta chains from one specimen sequenced in a study of cytomegalovirus exposure and HLA in healthy donors. Researchers ran the PCR with 60 Vbeta and 13 Jbeta primers. Method: immunoSEQ multiplex PCR; TCRdb's copy keeps in-frame clones and lacks some. The table has 70,000 to 80,000 clones, more than 75% seen once. Sequencing was carried out using PBMCs. All receptors derive from a man between 18 and 29 years old in good health and CMV-seronegative.

On this clone itself: At one end the junction does not follow the germline gene, possibly because of a read error. This sequence joins TRBV30 and TRBJ1-2; perhaps TRBD1 as D (5 bases). The CDR3 is 13 residues long. CDR1 is GTSNPN and CDR2 is SVGIG in the germline V gene (reference sequence). CDR3 bases: TGTGCCTGGAATGGGGGGTCGGACTATGGCTACAACTTC. Protein: CAWNGGSDYGYNF. Full variable domain (outside the CDR3, taken from reference TRBV30 and TRBJ1-2): SQTIHQWPATLVQPVGSPLSLECTVEGTSNPNLYWYRQAAGRGLQLLFYSVGIGQISSEVPQNLSASRPQDRQFILSSKKLLLSDSGFYLCAWNGGSDYGYNFGSGTRLTVV.

V gene TRBV5-4 combines with J gene TRBJ2-7; TRBD1 aligns across 8 bases. This CDR3 contains 17 residues. After removal of 0 bases from V and 4 bases from J, the junction contained 12 bases not matched to a gene. The V gene's germline CDR1 is SGHNT and CDR2 YYREEE (reference sequence). The CDR3 reads CASSLGTGQFGLYEQYF. CDR3 DNA sequence: TGTGCCAGCAGCTTGGGGACAGGGCAATTTGGACTGTACGAGCAGTACTTC.

The CDR3 here is CASSVTANNSPLHF. CDR3 nucleotides: TGTGCCAGCAGCGTGACAGCAAATAATTCACCCCTCCACTTT. This rearrangement joins TRBV9 to TRBJ1-6; D might be TRBD1 (5 bases). This CDR3 spans 14 amino acids. In germline, CDR1 is SGDLS, CDR2 YYNGEE. The germline V and J ends were trimmed by 2 bases and 5 bases, with 8 bases remaining between them.

The rearrangement joins TRBV9 to TRBJ2-6; 8 bases align to TRBD1. CDR3 length: 19 amino acids. Trimming cost V 4 bases and J 4 bases; bases outside gene matches: 16. The germline V gene encodes CDR1 SGDLS and CDR2 YYNGEE. The CDR3 is CASSSNTRDRKAGANVLTF. The CDR3 DNA is TGTGCCAGCAGCTCAAATACCCGGGACAGGAAAGCCGGGGCCAACGTCCTGACTTTC. Full variable domain (outside the CDR3, taken from reference TRBV9 and TRBJ2-6): DSGVTQTPKHLITATGQRVTLRCSPRSGDLSVYWYQQSLDQGLQFLIQYYNGEERAKGNILERFSAQQFPDLHSELNLSSLELGDSALYFCASSSNTRDRKAGANVLTFGAGSRLTVL.

The rearrangement joins TRBV7-2 to TRBJ1-1, with a weak D call TRBD1 (5 bases). Trimming pared 1 base from V and 7 bases from J, leaving 10 bases between. The CDR3 loop spans 13 amino acids. Germline V gives CDR1 SGHTA, CDR2 FQGNSA. The CDR3 DNA follows: TGTGCCAGCAGCTTAGAGGGGCCGAGTGAAGCTTTCTTT. This sequence encodes CASSLEGPSEAFF.

The chain uses TRBV5-1 and TRBJ1-4; D possibly corresponds to TRBD1 (5 bases). Germline CDR1 and CDR2: SGHRS and YFSETQ. CDR3 length: 16 amino acids. The germline V and J ends were trimmed by 0 bases and 4 bases, with 13 bases remaining between them. CDR3 sequence: CASSLGEGPLNEKLFF. In DNA form, the CDR3 reads TGCGCCAGCAGCTTGGGGGAGGGGCCTCTTAATGAAAAACTGTTTTTT.

The chain recombines TRBV6-5 with TRBJ2-7; the match to TRBD1 covers 8 bases. The CDR3 is made up of 15 amino acids. V dropped 0 bases and J dropped 2; count of bases not matched to a gene: 3. Germline loops: CDR1 MNHEY, CDR2 SVGAGI. CDR3 residues: CASSYSETGAYEQYF. Here the CDR3 DNA reads TGTGCCAGCAGTTACTCGGAGACAGGGGCCTACGAGCAGTACTTC.

This clone was counted between two and nine times. The chain recombines TRBV11-2 with TRBJ1-3; 7 positions agree with TRBD1. The CDR3 runs to 17 residues. In germline, CDR1 is SGHAT, CDR2 FQNNGV. The trim removed 1 base at V and 2 bases at J, leaving 8 bases unmatched. The CDR3 DNA is TGTGCCAGCAGCTTAGGGTTAGATGGGACAGCTGGAAACACCATATATTTT. As protein: CASSLGLDGTAGNTIYF.

The chain is built from TRBV5-4 and TRBJ2-3; D uncertain. The V end lost 3 bases, the J end lost 4 bases, and 18 bases lay between the germline ends. The CDR3 totals 16 residues. CDR1 is SGHNT and CDR2 is YYREEE in the germline V gene (reference sequence). The CDR3: CASSSPGILVPDTQYF. The CDR3 DNA sequence: TGTGCCAGCAGCTCACCGGGTATTTTGGTACCAGATACGCAGTATTTT.

The V call is TRBV2, the J call TRBJ1-5; D gene uncertain. CDR1 SNHLY and CDR2 FYNNEI come from the germline V gene. This CDR3 comprises 14 residues. Deletions cut 2 bases from V and 4 bases from J, with 9 bases between. The CDR3 is CASSERTLNQPQHF. In nucleotides, the CDR3 is TGTGCCAGCAGTGAAAGGACTCTGAATCAGCCCCAGCATTTT.

The J gene is TRBJ2-2, the V gene TRBV7-2; 7 bases fit TRBD1. Germline assignment: CDR1 SGHTA and CDR2 FQGNSA. V shed 6 bases, J shed 0 bases, and the junction held 7 bases outside the gene matches. This CDR3 contains 16 residues. This CDR3 reads CASSQNRGPNTGELFF. CDR3 nucleotide sequence: TGTGCCAGCAGTCAGAACAGGGGCCCGAACACCGGGGAGCTGTTTTTT.

This chain joins TRBV18 and TRBJ2-7; tentative D call: TRBD2 (6 bases). The V gene lost 3 bases and the J gene lost 9 bases, with 21 bases spanning the gap. The CDR3 length is 15 residues. Per the germline V gene, CDR1 is KGHSH and CDR2 is LQKENI. The CDR3 DNA reads TGTGCCAGCTCACCTGGGGACTCGCATCTTTTGGGGCAGTACTTC. Translation: CASSPGDSHLLGQYF.

The chain recombines TRBV27 with TRBJ1-1, with 7 bases identical to TRBD1. This CDR3 is built from 14 residues. V dropped 5 bases and J dropped 4; count of bases not matched to a gene: 7. Germline-derived CDR1 and CDR2 are MNHEY and SMNVEV (reference sequence). The CDR3 sequence is CASSRQGKVTEAFF. The DNA for the CDR3 is TGTGCCAGCAGTAGACAGGGTAAGGTCACTGAAGCTTTCTTT.

The CDR3 nucleotides read TGTGCCAGCAGCTTAGAGACAGCACAAGAGACCCAGTACTTC. Amino acid sequence: CASSLETAQETQYF. The V gene is TRBV11-1, the J gene TRBJ2-5; maybe TRBD1 (5 bases). Between the trimmed V and J ends, which lost 1 base and 2 bases, there was a span of 8 bases. CDR3 size: 14 residues. Germline CDR1 SGHAT, CDR2 FQDESV (reference sequence).

V and J are TRBV15 and TRBJ2-2; 8 bases are a match to TRBD1. The junction had 9 bases not matched to a gene; V was cut back by 0 bases and J by 6 bases. Germline assignment: CDR1 LNHNV and CDR2 YYDKDF (reference sequence). The CDR3 sequence is 17 residues long. The CDR3 sequence is CATSRDLTGGGAGELFF. Here the CDR3 DNA reads TGTGCCACCAGCAGAGATCTTACAGGGGGTGGGGCCGGGGAGCTGTTTTTT.

The chain carries TRBV5-5 and TRBJ1-2; no definite D call. V lost 0 bases and J lost 4, with 10 bases in between. There are 14 residues in the CDR3. Per germline, CDR1 SGHKS and CDR2 YYEKEE (reference sequence). CDR3 sequence (DNA): TGTGCCAGCAGCTTGGTTCAGGCCCGCTATGGCTACACCTTC. As protein: CASSLVQARYGYTF. The full variable domain, rest sourced from reference TRBV5-5 and TRBJ1-2, is DAGVTQSPTHLIKTRGQQVTLRCSPISGHKSVSWYQQVLGQGPQFIFQYYEKEERGRGNFPDRFSARQFPNYSSELNVNALLLGDSALYLCASSLVQARYGYTFGSGTRLTVV.

CDR3 in DNA: TGCAGCGTTGACGCGGGTTTCCAAGAGACCCAGTACTTC. The encoded protein is CSVDAGFQETQYF. The rearrangement links TRBV29-1 to TRBJ2-5; D may be TRBD2 (5 bases). CDR3 length: 13 amino acids. V was clipped by 3 bases and J by 1 base, with 9 bases between them. Germline lookup yields CDR1 SQVTM and CDR2 ANQGSEA.

V gene TRBV27 combines with J gene TRBJ1-1, with D tentatively TRBD1 (6 bases). V dropped 6 bases and J dropped 2 bases, with 28 bases sitting between them. There are 19 residues in the CDR3. Per the germline V gene, CDR1 is MNHEY and CDR2 is SMNVEV (reference sequence). CDR3 nucleotides: TGTGCCAGCAGCCGGGCGAGAGGGGGTTTAAAGGTTGGAAACACTGAAGCTTTCTTT. Protein product: CASSRARGGLKVGNTEAFF.